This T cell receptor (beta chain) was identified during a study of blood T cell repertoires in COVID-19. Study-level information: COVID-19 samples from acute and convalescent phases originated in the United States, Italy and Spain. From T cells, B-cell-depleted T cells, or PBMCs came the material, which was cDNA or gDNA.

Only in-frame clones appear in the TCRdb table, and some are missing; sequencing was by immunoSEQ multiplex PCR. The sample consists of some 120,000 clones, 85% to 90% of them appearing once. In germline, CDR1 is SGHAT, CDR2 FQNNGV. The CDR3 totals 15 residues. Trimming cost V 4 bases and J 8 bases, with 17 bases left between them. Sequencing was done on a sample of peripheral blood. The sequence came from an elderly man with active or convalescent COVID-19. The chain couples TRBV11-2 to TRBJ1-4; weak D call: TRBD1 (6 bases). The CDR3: CASSSWDILGEKLFF. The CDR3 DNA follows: TGTGCCAGCAGCTCCTGGGACATCCTAGGGGAAAAACTGTTTTTT.